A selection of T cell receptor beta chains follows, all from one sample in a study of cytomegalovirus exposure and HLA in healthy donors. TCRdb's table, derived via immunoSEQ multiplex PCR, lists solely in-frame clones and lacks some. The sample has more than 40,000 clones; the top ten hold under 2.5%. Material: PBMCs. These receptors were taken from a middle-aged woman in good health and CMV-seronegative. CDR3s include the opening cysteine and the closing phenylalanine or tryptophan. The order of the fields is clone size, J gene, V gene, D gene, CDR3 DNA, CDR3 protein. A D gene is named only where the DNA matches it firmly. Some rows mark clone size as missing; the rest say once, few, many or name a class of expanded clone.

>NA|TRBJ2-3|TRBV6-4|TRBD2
TGTGCCAGCAGTCCGTTTAGCGGGGCGAATACGCAGTATTTT
CASSPFSGANTQYF
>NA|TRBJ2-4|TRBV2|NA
TGTGCCAGCAGCGTAGACAGAGACAGAAACATTCAGTACTTC
CASSVDRDRNIQYF
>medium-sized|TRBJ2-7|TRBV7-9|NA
TGTGCCAGCAGCTCGACAACAGGGCCCTACGAGCAGTACTTC
CASSSTTGPYEQYF
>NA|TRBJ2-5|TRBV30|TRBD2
TGTGCCTGGAACAGCGGGAGCGCGGAGACCCAGTACTTC
CAWNSGSAETQYF
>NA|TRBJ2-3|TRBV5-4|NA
TGTGCCAGCAGCTTGGCGGGCGGGGGAGGGGGGTTGCCAGATACGCAGTATTTT
CASSLAGGGGGLPDTQYF
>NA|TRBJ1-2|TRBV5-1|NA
TGCGCCAGCAGCTTCGGCCAGGCGGGTGGCTACACCTTC
CASSFGQAGGYTF
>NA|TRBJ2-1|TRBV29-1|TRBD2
TGCAGCGTGGTCCACGGACTAGCGGGAAGCGACAATGAGCAGTTCTTC
CSVVHGLAGSDNEQFF
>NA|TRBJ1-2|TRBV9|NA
TGTGCCAGCAGCCCGGACTTTACCTTCTATGGCTACACCTTC
CASSPDFTFYGYTF
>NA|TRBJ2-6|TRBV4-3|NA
TGCGCCAGCAGCCAACATAGTTCGGGGGCCAACGTCCTGACTTTC
CASSQHSSGANVLTF
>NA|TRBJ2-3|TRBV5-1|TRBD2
TGCGCCAGCAGCGGATTAGCGGGGGGAAGCACAGATAAGCAGTATTTT
CASSGLAGGSTDKQYF
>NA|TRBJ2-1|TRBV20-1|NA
TGCAGTGCTACAGGGGACAATGAGCAGTTCTTC
CSATGDNEQFF
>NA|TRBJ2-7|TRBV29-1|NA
TGCAGCGTTGGGTATCGGGGATTCGACGAGCAGTACTTC
CSVGYRGFDEQYF
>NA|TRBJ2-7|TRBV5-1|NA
TGCGCCAGCAGCCCAACAGGGTCACCTTCCTACGAGCAGTACTTC
CASSPTGSPSYEQYF
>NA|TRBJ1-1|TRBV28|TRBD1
TGTGCCAGCAGTTCAGGGGGGTCGGACACTGAAGCTTTCTTT
CASSSGGSDTEAFF
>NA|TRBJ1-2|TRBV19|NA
TGTGCCAGTAGTATAGACAGGGATTACGGCGGCTACACCTTC
CASSIDRDYGGYTF
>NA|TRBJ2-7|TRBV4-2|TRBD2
TGTGCCAGCAGCCAAGATTTGGCGGGGGGGCCGAGGGAGCAGTACTTC
CASSQDLAGGPREQYF
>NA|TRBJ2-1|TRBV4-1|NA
TGCGCCAGCAGCCTTCTGTCACTAGGTCGCGTGAATGAGCAGTTCTTC
CASSLLSLGRVNEQFF
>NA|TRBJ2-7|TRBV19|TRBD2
TGTGCCAGTAGGACTAGCGGGACCTACGAGCAGTACTTC
CASRTSGTYEQYF
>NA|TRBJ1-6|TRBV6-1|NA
TGTGCCAGCAGTAAACAGGGTTTAAGATCACCCCTCCACTTT
CASSKQGLRSPLHF
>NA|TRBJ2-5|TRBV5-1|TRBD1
TGCGCCAGCAGCTTAGGGACAGGGGGCGGAATGGGCCAAGAGACCCAGTACTTC
CASSLGTGGGMGQETQYF
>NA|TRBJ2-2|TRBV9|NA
TGTGCCAGCAGCGTAGATTTAACCGGGGAGCTGTTTTTT
CASSVDLTGELFF
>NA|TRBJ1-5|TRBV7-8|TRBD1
TGTGCCAGCAGCCCGGACAGGGGGCCCCAGCATTTT
CASSPDRGPQHF
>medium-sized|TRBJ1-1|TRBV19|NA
TGTGCCAGTAGTTTCCTCAGGGCTGAAGCTTTCTTT
CASSFLRAEAFF
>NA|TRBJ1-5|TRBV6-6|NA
TGTGCCAGCAGTTACATGAGGGGGAATCAGCCCCAGCATTTT
CASSYMRGNQPQHF
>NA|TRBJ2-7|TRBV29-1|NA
TGCAGCGTGAGTACAGGGAAAGCGCCCTACGAGCAGTACTTC
CSVSTGKAPYEQYF
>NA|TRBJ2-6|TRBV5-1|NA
TGCGCCAGCAGTCGCCTACCTAGCTCTGGGGCCAACGTCCTGACTTTC
CASSRLPSSGANVLTF
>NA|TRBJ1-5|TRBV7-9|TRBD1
TGTGCCAGCAGCTTTTCGGACAGGGGGTATCAGCCCCAGCATTTT
CASSFSDRGYQPQHF
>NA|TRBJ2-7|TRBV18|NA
TGTGCCAGCTCGCCCCCGGGGGCCTACGAGCAGTACTTC
CASSPPGAYEQYF
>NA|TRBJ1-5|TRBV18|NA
TGTGCCAGCTCACCGAACGGGGTCTATAGCAATCAGCCCCAGCATTTT
CASSPNGVYSNQPQHF
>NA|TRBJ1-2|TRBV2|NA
TGTGCCAGCAGTGAAGCGCAGGGTGCAAACTATGGCTACACCTTC
CASSEAQGANYGYTF
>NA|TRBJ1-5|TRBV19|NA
TGTGCCAGTAGTCCGGGGGGGAGGGTTATTCAGCCCCAGCATTTT
CASSPGGRVIQPQHF
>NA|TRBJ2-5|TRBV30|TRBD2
TGTGCCTGGAGTGTAGGCGGGGGATTTTGGGAGACCCAGTACTTC
CAWSVGGGFWETQYF
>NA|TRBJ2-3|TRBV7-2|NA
TGTGCCAGCAGCTTAAGCATAGATACGCAGTATTTT
CASSLSIDTQYF
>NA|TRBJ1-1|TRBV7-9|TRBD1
TGTGCCAGCAGCTTATGGGGGGACAGGAAAGGGGCTGAAGCTTTCTTT
CASSLWGDRKGAEAFF
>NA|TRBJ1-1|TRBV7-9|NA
TGTGCCAGCAGCTTGGGCGGGGCCACTGAAGCTTTCTTT
CASSLGGATEAFF
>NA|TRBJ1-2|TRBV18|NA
TGTGCCAGCTCACCACCGACAGAGGGCTACACCTTC
CASSPPTEGYTF
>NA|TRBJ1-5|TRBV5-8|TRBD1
TGTGCCAGCAGAGGGACAGGTGGACAGCCCCAGCATTTT
CASRGTGGQPQHF
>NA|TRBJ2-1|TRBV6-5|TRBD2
TGTGCCAGCAGTTACTCCATGGCGGGGGGCGGGGAGCAGTTCTTC
CASSYSMAGGGEQFF
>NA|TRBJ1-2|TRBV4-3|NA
TGCGCCAGCAGCCAAGATCCAGGGGCGGTAGGCTATGGCTACACCTTC
CASSQDPGAVGYGYTF
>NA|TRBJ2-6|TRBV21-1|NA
TGTGCCAGCAGCAACTTTGACAGGGGAGGAGAAACTGGGGCCAACGTCCTGACTTTC
CASSNFDRGGETGANVLTF
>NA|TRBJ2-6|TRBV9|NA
TGTGCCAGCACCACTGGGGCGAGCGGGGCCAACGTCCTGACTTTC
CASTTGASGANVLTF
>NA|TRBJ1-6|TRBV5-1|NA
TGCGCCAGCAGCTTGGTGACAGGTGGCAATTCACCCCTCCACTTT
CASSLVTGGNSPLHF
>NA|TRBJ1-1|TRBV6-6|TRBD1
TGTGCCAGCAGTACCAGACAGGGGAACACTGAAGCTTTCTTT
CASSTRQGNTEAFF
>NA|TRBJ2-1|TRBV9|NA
TGTGCCAGCAGCGTAGGCGGGACCAGCTCCTACAATGAGCAGTTCTTC
CASSVGGTSSYNEQFF
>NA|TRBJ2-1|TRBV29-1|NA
TGCAGCGTTGATTCACCTCACTACCCAGCCTACAATGAGCAGTTCTTC
CSVDSPHYPAYNEQFF
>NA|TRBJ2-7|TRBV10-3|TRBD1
TGTGCCATCAGCGACAGGGCGGATGCCTACGAGCAGTACTTC
CAISDRADAYEQYF
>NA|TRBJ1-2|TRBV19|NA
TGTGCCAGTAGTCCAGCGGGCAGGCCCTATGGCTACACCTTC
CASSPAGRPYGYTF
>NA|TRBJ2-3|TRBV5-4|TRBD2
TGTGCCAGCAGCTTCTCTAGCGGGACAGATACGCAGTATTTT
CASSFSSGTDTQYF
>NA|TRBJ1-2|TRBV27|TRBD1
TGTGCCAGCAGTTTAGTGGCAGGGGGCAACTATGGCTACACCTTC
CASSLVAGGNYGYTF